The next 22 T cell receptor beta chains were all read from a single sample in a study of cytomegalovirus exposure and HLA in healthy donors listed by TCRdb under 2017. To prepare the library, the immunoSEQ multiplex PCR assay was applied. A mixture of 60 forward primers for TCR Vbeta segments and 13 reverse primers for TCR Jbeta segments was used in the multiplex PCR. Entries here come from immuneACCESS through TCRdb and include only in-frame sequences with V and J called. Some clones fail to appear in such tables; in the studies checked, an unresolved V gene covers under half of the shortfall, and the cause of the remainder is unknown. This sample comprises about 100,000 clones, 55% to 65% of them detected only once. The top ten clones comprise about 3.8% of the sample. Material for sequencing was PBMCs. The source is a man aged 25 to 40 in good health and CMV-seropositive.

This clone was counted once. The gene calls are TRBV15 and TRBJ1-4; 10 bases match TRBD1. J gave up 10 bases and V 5 bases, and 10 bases lay outside the gene matches. The CDR3 loop spans 15 amino acids. Germline V gene sequence: CDR1 LNHNV, CDR2 YYDKDF (reference sequence). The CDR3 DNA is TGTGCCACCAGCGAACCGGGACAGGGGTATTTAAAACTGTTTTTT. Its protein is CATSEPGQGYLKLFF.

This rearrangement joins TRBV18 to TRBJ2-1; 9 bases are shared with TRBD1. The germline V gene has CDR1 KGHSH and CDR2 LQKENI. This CDR3 region has 16 residues. Trimming took 3 bases from V and 9 from J; bases not matched to a gene: 12. For the CDR3, the DNA is TGTGCCAGCTCACCCAGTCCGGGACAGGGTCCAAGTGAGCAGTTCTTC. Its translation is CASSPSPGQGPSEQFF.

This clone occurred once. The chain carries TRBV19 and TRBJ2-3, with TRBD2 matching 7 bases. In germline, CDR1 is LNHDA, CDR2 SQIVND (reference sequence). This CDR3 is 15 amino acids long. The V and J ends lost 7 bases and 6 bases, in that order; junction bases with no gene match: 13. The DNA of the CDR3 is TGTGCCAGTACCCCCCATTGGACTAGTAAGGATACGCAGTATTTT. Amino acids: CASTPHWTSKDTQYF.

This chain links TRBV2 with TRBJ2-2; TRBD2 might be the D (5 bases). CDR1 and CDR2 (germline): SNHLY, FYNNEI. V lost 4 bases and J 4 bases, leaving 13 bases between the germline ends. This CDR3 region has 15 residues. The CDR3 spells CASSGLAGLTGELFF. CDR3 coding DNA: TGTGCCAGCAGTGGCCTAGCCGGGCTCACCGGGGAGCTGTTTTTT. Full variable domain (outside the CDR3, taken from reference TRBV2 and TRBJ2-2): EPEVTQTPSHQVTQMGQEVILRCVPISNHLYFYWYRQILGQKVEFLVSFYNNEISEKSEIFDDQFSVERPDGSNFTLKIRSTKLEDSAMYFCASSGLAGLTGELFFGEGSRLTVL.

In DNA form, the CDR3 reads TGTGCCAGCAGCCCGGTATACGAGCAGTACTTC. It encodes CASSPVYEQYF. The chain uses TRBV5-8 and TRBJ2-7, with D hard to call. V dropped 4 bases and J dropped 4 bases, with 6 bases sitting between them. This CDR3 is 11 amino acids long. In germline, CDR1 is SGHTS, CDR2 YDEGEE.

The chain recombines TRBV4-1 with TRBJ2-5, with a weak D call TRBD2 (6 bases). Judging by the DNA end, TRBJ2-7 fits better; the J call may be wrong. CDR1 and CDR2 (germline): MGHRA, YSYEKL. The CDR3 is made up of 15 amino acids. The chain's CDR3 is CASSQPGSLTHEQYF. CDR3 nucleotide sequence: TGCGCCAGCAGCCAACCCGGGAGCTTAACCCACGAGCAGTACTTC.

The genes are TRBV11-2 and TRBJ2-1; no firm D call. V dropped 5 bases and J dropped 6 bases, with 5 bases sitting between them. Germline V gene data show CDR1 as SGHAT and CDR2 as FQNNGV. This CDR3 has 11 amino acids. The CDR3 bases are TGTGCCAGCAGCCTTCTCAATGAGCAGTTCTTC. Amino acid sequence: CASSLLNEQFF.

This clone is a singleton in its sample. This chain uses TRBV7-2 with TRBJ2-3; no definite D call. CDR1 is SGHTA, CDR2 FQGNSA, per germline. The CDR3 consists of 15 residues. The V gene lost 5 bases and the J gene lost 4 bases, with 16 bases spanning the gap. The chain's CDR3 is CASSPLLGFADTQYF. For the CDR3, the DNA is TGTGCCAGCAGCCCCCTTCTAGGTTTCGCAGATACGCAGTATTTT.

V usage is TRBV10-1 and J usage is TRBJ2-1; D call uncertain. CDR1 and CDR2 (germline): WNHNN, SYGVQD (reference sequence). V was trimmed by 0 bases and J by 7 bases, leaving 7 bases between them. This CDR3 has 13 amino acids. CDR3 in amino acids: CASSESRWNEQFF. Written as DNA, the CDR3 is TGCGCCAGCAGTGAGTCGCGTTGGAATGAGCAGTTCTTC.

This chain uses TRBV5-4 with TRBJ2-3; D is undetermined. Germline CDR1 reads SGHNT; CDR2 reads YYREEE (reference sequence). The V end lost 5 bases, the J end lost 4 bases, and 11 bases lay between the germline ends. The CDR3 runs to 13 residues. CDR3 DNA sequence: TGTGCCAGCAGGCCAACAGTAGCAGATACGCAGTATTTT. Amino acid sequence: CASRPTVADTQYF.

The rearrangement joins TRBV10-1 to TRBJ2-1; D possibly corresponds to TRBD2 (5 bases). In germline, CDR1 is WNHNN, CDR2 SYGVQD (reference sequence). With 0 bases removed from V and 6 bases from J, the gap between germline ends came to 9 bases. The CDR3 sequence is 14 residues long. The CDR3 sequence: CASSESLVPNEQFF. As DNA, the CDR3 is TGCGCCAGCAGTGAGTCACTAGTTCCCAATGAGCAGTTCTTC.

The rearrangement joins TRBV5-4 to TRBJ2-1; 9 bases fit TRBD1. The CDR3 consists of 16 residues. Per the germline V gene, CDR1 is SGHNT and CDR2 is YYREEE (reference sequence). The V gene end was trimmed by 4 bases and the J gene end by 7 bases; junction bases not matched to a gene: 12. The CDR3 coding sequence is TGTGCCAGCAGCCGCCCGGGACAGGGAGTTCCTAATGAGCAGTTCTTC. Residues: CASSRPGQGVPNEQFF. The complete variable domain, with remaining parts taken from reference TRBV5-4 and TRBJ2-1, reads ETGVTQSPTHLIKTRGQQVTLRCSSQSGHNTVSWYQQALGQGPQFIFQYYREEENGRGNFPPRFSGLQFPNYSSELNVNALELDDSALYLCASSRPGQGVPNEQFFGPGTRLTVL.

The genes are TRBV29-1 and TRBJ1-1; 9 bases line up with TRBD1. The CDR3 has 13 residues. V shed 6 bases and J 5 bases; nucleotides not matched to a gene: 7. Looked up from germline, CDR1 is SQVTM and CDR2 is ANQGSEA. The CDR3 DNA reads as TGCAGCGTGACAGGGGGTGTTAATACTGAAGCTTTCTTT. Translated: CSVTGGVNTEAFF.

The chain recombines TRBV5-1 with TRBJ2-1, with 9 bases fitting TRBD1. The V gene end was trimmed by 4 bases and the J gene end by 5 bases; junction bases not matched to a gene: 13. This CDR3 is 17 amino acids long. Germline V CDR1 and CDR2: SGHRS, YFSETQ. CDR3 sequence: CASSRARIRTGDNEQFF. CDR3 bases: TGCGCCAGCAGCCGCGCCCGGATTAGGACAGGGGACAATGAGCAGTTCTTC. Full variable domain (missing parts from reference TRBV5-1 and TRBJ2-1): KAGVTQTPRYLIKTRGQQVTLSCSPISGHRSVSWYQQTPGQGLQFLFEYFSETQRNKGNFPGRFSGRQFSNSRSEMNVSTLELGDSALYLCASSRARIRTGDNEQFFGPGTRLTVL.

V and J are TRBV5-6 and TRBJ2-3, with a tentative D call TRBD2 (5 bases). The V end was cut by 2 bases, the J end by 2 bases, with 12 bases between. Germline-derived CDR1 and CDR2 are SGHDT and YYEEEE. The CDR3 covers 15 residues. The CDR3: CASSFQAADTDTQYF. In nucleotides, the CDR3 is TGTGCCAGCAGCTTCCAAGCGGCTGACACAGATACGCAGTATTTT.

This sequence joins TRBV2 and TRBJ2-4; TRBD2 matches at 8 bases. This CDR3 comprises 13 residues. Trimming at V came to 6 bases and at J to 6 bases, leaving 4 bases not matched to a gene. From germline, CDR1 is SNHLY and CDR2 FYNNEI. Here the CDR3 DNA reads TGTGCCAGCAGCCCGGGGGGGGGAAACATTCAGTACTTC. Amino acid sequence: CASSPGGGNIQYF.

The genes are TRBV5-1 and TRBJ2-3; 11 bases match TRBD1. The germline V gene encodes CDR1 SGHRS and CDR2 YFSETQ. J was trimmed by 4 bases and V by 1 base; bases with no gene match: 2. The CDR3 is 15 amino acids. The CDR3, as DNA: TGCGCCAGCAGCTTGAAGGGACAGGGGGCAGATACGCAGTATTTT. Translation: CASSLKGQGADTQYF.

The V call is TRBV15, the J call TRBJ1-3; D ambiguous. Trimming shortened V by 5 bases and J by 1 base, and 9 bases separated the two germline ends. The CDR3 covers 14 residues. Germline V gene sequence: CDR1 LNHNV, CDR2 YYDKDF (reference sequence). The CDR3 DNA follows: TGTGCCACCAGCCCCGGCGGGTCTGGAAACACCATATATTTT. It codes for CATSPGGSGNTIYF.

The gene calls are TRBV27 and TRBJ2-1, with a possible D match to TRBD1 (5 bases). Germline CDR1 is MNHEY and CDR2 is SMNVEV (reference sequence). V lost 3 bases, J lost 8 bases, and 11 bases lay in between. The CDR3 is 13 residues long. Written as DNA, the CDR3 is TGTGCCAGCAGTTTGATCAGGGCAGATGAGCAGTTCTTC. Translation gives CASSLIRADEQFF.

The rearrangement joins TRBV5-4 to TRBJ2-5, with D perhaps TRBD1 (6 bases). V dropped 4 bases and J dropped 7 bases, with 17 bases sitting between them. The CDR3 consists of 14 residues. Germline-derived CDR1 and CDR2 are SGHNT and YYREEE (reference sequence). The CDR3 bases are TGTGCCAGCAGCCTAGGACAGATAGAAAGGACCCAGTACTTC. This sequence encodes CASSLGQIERTQYF.

This clone was observed a few times. The V gene is TRBV6-5, the J gene TRBJ1-4, with 8 bases that match TRBD1. Germline loops: CDR1 MNHEY, CDR2 SVGAGI. The length of the CDR3 is 14 residues. The junction had 5 bases not matched to a gene; V was cut back by 6 bases and J by 5 bases. Here the CDR3 reads CASRGQEGNEKLFF. The CDR3 DNA is TGTGCCAGCAGGGGACAGGAAGGGAATGAAAAACTGTTTTTT.

The chain combines TRBV6-6 with TRBJ2-1, with 12 bases that match TRBD2. Germline values: CDR1 MNHNY, CDR2 SVGAGI (reference sequence). The CDR3 sequence is 16 residues long. J was trimmed by 2 bases and V by 6 bases; bases with no gene match: 5. In DNA, the CDR3 is TGTGCCAGCAGCCAAACTAGCGGGGGGACCTACAATGAGCAGTTCTTC. As protein: CASSQTSGGTYNEQFF.